The next 13 T cell receptor beta chains were all read from a single sample in a study of T cells in Graves' hyperthyroidism and ophthalmopathy. Template material for amplifying TCR beta CDR3 regions consisted of RNA transcripts. HTBI primers drove first-round RT-PCR of the TCR CDR3. TCRdb processed the multiplex PCR reads anew with MiXCR; each CDR3 protein has one entry. The profile covers over 200,000 distinct CDR3 sequences, with about 14% appearing a single time and about 14% taken by the ten largest. Sequencing was performed on blood. The receptors come from a woman aged 40 to 50 with Graves' hyperthyroidism that later progressed to Graves' ophthalmopathy.

The CDR3 DNA reads TGCGCCAGCAACACCGGGACTAGCGGGTCCCAAGAGACCCAGTACTTC. This sequence encodes CASNTGTSGSQETQYF. The chain couples TRBV5-1 to TRBJ2-5, with 12 bases matching TRBD2. Germline values: CDR1 SGHRS, CDR2 YFSETQ. V dropped 6 bases and J dropped 1; count of bases not matched to a gene: 7. This CDR3 has 16 amino acids.

The gene calls are TRBV20-1 and TRBJ2-7; D uncertain. Between the trimmed V and J ends, which lost 4 bases and 0 bases, there was a span of 16 bases. This CDR3 has 15 amino acids. From germline, CDR1 is DFQATT and CDR2 SNEGSKA (reference sequence). CDR3 sequence: CSATYSERFSYEQYF. CDR3 DNA: TGCAGTGCTACCTACAGTGAACGTTTCTCCTACGAGCAGTACTTC.

This sequence joins TRBV3-1 and TRBJ2-5; TRBD1 matches at 8 bases. There are 16 residues in the CDR3. Per the germline V gene, CDR1 is LGHDT and CDR2 is YNNKEL (reference sequence). The V gene end was trimmed by 4 bases and the J gene end by 4 bases; junction bases not matched to a gene: 11. Written as DNA, the CDR3 is TGTGCCAGCAGCCCCGGACAGGGACCAGCGGGAGAGACCCAGTACTTC. It specifies CASSPGQGPAGETQYF.

A note on this clonotype: A read error may be the cause here, since a much bigger clone is one base away. J is TRBJ2-1 and V is TRBV20-1; the match to TRBD1 covers 9 bases. The germline V gene has CDR1 DFQATT and CDR2 SNEGSKA (reference sequence). The CDR3 is made up of 13 amino acids. The CDR3 sequence: CSVVRTGVNERFF. The CDR3 DNA follows: TGCAGTGTAGTTAGGACAGGGGTAAATGAGCGGTTCTTC.

This clonotype was seen many times. The rearrangement uses TRBV6-1 and TRBJ2-7, with a possible D match to TRBD1 (6 bases). Germline assignment: CDR1 MNHNS and CDR2 SASEGT. V was pared by 6 bases and J by 0 bases, with 9 bases between. The CDR3 runs 13 residues. CDR3 sequence reads: CASRLDSSYEQYF. As DNA, the CDR3 is TGTGCCAGCAGATTGGACAGCTCCTACGAGCAGTACTTC.

This clonotype has a count of ten or more. The CDR3 nucleotides read TGTGCCAGCAGCTTAGGATCCGTGGGACGGCAAGAGACCCAGTACTTC. Its protein product is CASSLGSVGRQETQYF. This rearrangement joins TRBV11-2 to TRBJ2-5; TRBD1 or TRBD2 may be the D gene (5 bases each). This CDR3 is 16 amino acids long. Germline CDR1 and CDR2: SGHAT and FQNNGV. V gave up 1 base and J gave up 2 bases, with 14 bases separating them.

This clonotype came up many times. This chain links TRBV28 with TRBJ2-7, with a possible D match to TRBD2 (5 bases). V was clipped by 10 bases and J by 2 bases, with 18 bases between them. The length of the CDR3 is 14 residues. Germline CDR1 is MDHEN and CDR2 is SYDVKM. CDR3 sequence: CATRAFGVTYEQYF. The CDR3 DNA reads TGTGCCACCCGGGCCTTCGGGGTAACCTACGAGCAGTACTTC.

The chain carries TRBV28 and TRBJ1-2, with 11 bases fitting TRBD1. This CDR3 has 17 residues. With 2 bases clipped from V and 4 bases from J, the junction kept 9 bases outside the gene matches. CDR1 and CDR2 from the germline V gene are MDHEN and SYDVKM. The CDR3 DNA follows: TGTGCCAGCAGTTTAACAGGGACAGGGGGTCGTTTCTATGGCTACACCTTC. This sequence encodes CASSLTGTGGRFYGYTF.

The sample holds many counts of this clonotype. The gene calls are TRBV2 and TRBJ2-7, with a weak D call TRBD2 (5 bases). V gave up 1 base and J gave up 5 bases, with 9 bases separating them. Per germline, CDR1 SNHLY and CDR2 FYNNEI. This CDR3 is built from 13 residues. The CDR3 spells CASSEGESHEQYF. The CDR3 DNA reads TGTGCCAGCAGTGAAGGGGAGTCCCACGAGCAGTACTTC.

The chain uses TRBV2 and TRBJ2-7; the match to TRBD1 covers 7 bases. The junction had 8 bases not matched to a gene; V was cut back by 4 bases and J by 5 bases. Germline CDR1 reads SNHLY; CDR2 reads FYNNEI. CDR3 size: 14 residues. The DNA of the CDR3 is TGTGCCAGCAGTGCGACAGGGCGGGCTGACGAGCAGTACTTC. It codes for CASSATGRADEQYF.

Many counts were recorded for this clonotype. The chain recombines TRBV20-1 with TRBJ1-5; possibly TRBD1 for D (5 bases). Germline CDR1 DFQATT, CDR2 SNEGSKA (reference sequence). Trimming left V 7 bases short and J 6 bases short, with 16 bases between. CDR3 length: 13 amino acids. CDR3 in amino acids: CSGTRGGIQPQHF. As DNA, the CDR3 is TGCAGTGGCACTCGGGGGGGGATTCAGCCCCAGCATTTT.

This clonotype was found a few times. The genes are TRBV19 and TRBJ1-1; no reliable D call. There are 13 residues in the CDR3. Between the trimmed V and J ends, which lost 7 bases and 4 bases, there was a span of 13 bases. CDR1 LNHDA and CDR2 SQIVND come from the germline V gene (reference sequence). In DNA, the CDR3 is TGTGCCAGTAACCCACGGGTTGGCACTGAAGCTTTCTTT. It codes for CASNPRVGTEAFF.

This clonotype was seen many times. The J gene is TRBJ2-1, the V gene TRBV20-1, with 9 bases fitting TRBD1. V lost 3 bases and J lost 4; bases outside the gene matches: 4. The CDR3 runs 14 residues. Germline loops: CDR1 DFQATT, CDR2 SNEGSKA (reference sequence). CDR3 loop: CSASGTGKYNEQFF. In nucleotides, the CDR3 is TGCAGTGCTAGTGGGACAGGGAAGTACAATGAGCAGTTCTTC.